Listed below are T cell receptor beta chains from one sample, sequenced in a study of regulatory T cells in long-lasting Graves disease. TCRdb reprocessed the multiplex PCR reads with MiXCR, giving one entry per CDR3 protein. The sample contains around 330,000 distinct CDR3 sequences, more than 15% of which appear only once. Sequencing used peripheral blood mononuclear cells (PBMCs), obtained at new diagnosis, from a patient treated with antithyroid drugs. The source of these receptors is a female donor with Graves disease. CDR3s include the opening cysteine and the closing phenylalanine or tryptophan. The order of the fields is J gene, V gene, CDR3 protein.

TRBJ2-7	TRBV11-3	CASSGWGLSYEQYF
TRBJ2-1	TRBV28	CASSKRTMSSYNEQFF
TRBJ2-3	TRBV3-1	CASSQGDRDTQYF
TRBJ1-1	TRBV19	CASSKFLRDTEAFF
TRBJ2-1	TRBV20-1	CSAIPWRRNYNEQFF
-	TRBV24-1	CATSESGTGGYEQYF
TRBJ2-5	TRBV5-6	CASSSGATQYF
TRBJ1-2	TRBV10-3	CAINSDREGDGYTF
TRBJ1-1	TRBV7-9	CASSSGITEAFF
TRBJ1-1	TRBV7-6	CASSVGHGAHTEAFF
TRBJ1-2	TRBV7-9	CASSFTGDGYTF
TRBJ2-1	TRBV19	CASSIGSGRPDYNEQFF
TRBJ2-2	TRBV28	CASRLGGTGNTGELFF
TRBJ2-5	TRBV4-1	CASSQAMWGEETQYF
TRBJ2-5	TRBV19	CASSILGTGSYQETQYF
TRBJ2-7	TRBV2	CASSDGSGHYEQYF
TRBJ1-2	TRBV20-1	CSARDNVGSWGYTF
TRBJ1-4	TRBV6-1	CASSVDRVGEKLFF
-	TRBV30	CAWTRGTSHEQFF
TRBJ2-1	TRBV28	CASSLMWEGPDEQFF
TRBJ2-3	TRBV7-2	CASSSPTRTSTDTQYF
TRBJ1-1	TRBV7-6	CASSRDSGMNTEAFF
TRBJ2-7	TRBV10-2	CASRLAAEMWEQYF
TRBJ1-1	TRBV20-1	CSARDAGSPEAFF
TRBJ2-5	TRBV12-5	CASGEGLALAQYF
TRBJ2-2	TRBV10-2	CASRVDTGELFF
TRBJ2-7	TRBV29-1	CSVEVQGRHEQYF
TRBJ2-3	TRBV19	CATLVGDTQYF
TRBJ1-2	TRBV3-1	CASSQDLRTGDYTF
TRBJ1-1	TRBV2	CASNRKSGTGGVLNTEAFF
TRBJ2-1	TRBV2	CASRGQGNNEQFF
TRBJ1-2	TRBV7-9	CASSLGSPTGYAGYTF
-	TRBV2	CASSRGLAGGETQYF
TRBJ2-1	TRBV9	CASSVRGGNEQFF
TRBJ2-2	TRBV4-1	CASSYSSGKLFF
TRBJ2-7	TRBV7-8	CASSLRPSGSGKQYF
TRBJ2-6	TRBV9	CASSAGPAGERGANVLTF